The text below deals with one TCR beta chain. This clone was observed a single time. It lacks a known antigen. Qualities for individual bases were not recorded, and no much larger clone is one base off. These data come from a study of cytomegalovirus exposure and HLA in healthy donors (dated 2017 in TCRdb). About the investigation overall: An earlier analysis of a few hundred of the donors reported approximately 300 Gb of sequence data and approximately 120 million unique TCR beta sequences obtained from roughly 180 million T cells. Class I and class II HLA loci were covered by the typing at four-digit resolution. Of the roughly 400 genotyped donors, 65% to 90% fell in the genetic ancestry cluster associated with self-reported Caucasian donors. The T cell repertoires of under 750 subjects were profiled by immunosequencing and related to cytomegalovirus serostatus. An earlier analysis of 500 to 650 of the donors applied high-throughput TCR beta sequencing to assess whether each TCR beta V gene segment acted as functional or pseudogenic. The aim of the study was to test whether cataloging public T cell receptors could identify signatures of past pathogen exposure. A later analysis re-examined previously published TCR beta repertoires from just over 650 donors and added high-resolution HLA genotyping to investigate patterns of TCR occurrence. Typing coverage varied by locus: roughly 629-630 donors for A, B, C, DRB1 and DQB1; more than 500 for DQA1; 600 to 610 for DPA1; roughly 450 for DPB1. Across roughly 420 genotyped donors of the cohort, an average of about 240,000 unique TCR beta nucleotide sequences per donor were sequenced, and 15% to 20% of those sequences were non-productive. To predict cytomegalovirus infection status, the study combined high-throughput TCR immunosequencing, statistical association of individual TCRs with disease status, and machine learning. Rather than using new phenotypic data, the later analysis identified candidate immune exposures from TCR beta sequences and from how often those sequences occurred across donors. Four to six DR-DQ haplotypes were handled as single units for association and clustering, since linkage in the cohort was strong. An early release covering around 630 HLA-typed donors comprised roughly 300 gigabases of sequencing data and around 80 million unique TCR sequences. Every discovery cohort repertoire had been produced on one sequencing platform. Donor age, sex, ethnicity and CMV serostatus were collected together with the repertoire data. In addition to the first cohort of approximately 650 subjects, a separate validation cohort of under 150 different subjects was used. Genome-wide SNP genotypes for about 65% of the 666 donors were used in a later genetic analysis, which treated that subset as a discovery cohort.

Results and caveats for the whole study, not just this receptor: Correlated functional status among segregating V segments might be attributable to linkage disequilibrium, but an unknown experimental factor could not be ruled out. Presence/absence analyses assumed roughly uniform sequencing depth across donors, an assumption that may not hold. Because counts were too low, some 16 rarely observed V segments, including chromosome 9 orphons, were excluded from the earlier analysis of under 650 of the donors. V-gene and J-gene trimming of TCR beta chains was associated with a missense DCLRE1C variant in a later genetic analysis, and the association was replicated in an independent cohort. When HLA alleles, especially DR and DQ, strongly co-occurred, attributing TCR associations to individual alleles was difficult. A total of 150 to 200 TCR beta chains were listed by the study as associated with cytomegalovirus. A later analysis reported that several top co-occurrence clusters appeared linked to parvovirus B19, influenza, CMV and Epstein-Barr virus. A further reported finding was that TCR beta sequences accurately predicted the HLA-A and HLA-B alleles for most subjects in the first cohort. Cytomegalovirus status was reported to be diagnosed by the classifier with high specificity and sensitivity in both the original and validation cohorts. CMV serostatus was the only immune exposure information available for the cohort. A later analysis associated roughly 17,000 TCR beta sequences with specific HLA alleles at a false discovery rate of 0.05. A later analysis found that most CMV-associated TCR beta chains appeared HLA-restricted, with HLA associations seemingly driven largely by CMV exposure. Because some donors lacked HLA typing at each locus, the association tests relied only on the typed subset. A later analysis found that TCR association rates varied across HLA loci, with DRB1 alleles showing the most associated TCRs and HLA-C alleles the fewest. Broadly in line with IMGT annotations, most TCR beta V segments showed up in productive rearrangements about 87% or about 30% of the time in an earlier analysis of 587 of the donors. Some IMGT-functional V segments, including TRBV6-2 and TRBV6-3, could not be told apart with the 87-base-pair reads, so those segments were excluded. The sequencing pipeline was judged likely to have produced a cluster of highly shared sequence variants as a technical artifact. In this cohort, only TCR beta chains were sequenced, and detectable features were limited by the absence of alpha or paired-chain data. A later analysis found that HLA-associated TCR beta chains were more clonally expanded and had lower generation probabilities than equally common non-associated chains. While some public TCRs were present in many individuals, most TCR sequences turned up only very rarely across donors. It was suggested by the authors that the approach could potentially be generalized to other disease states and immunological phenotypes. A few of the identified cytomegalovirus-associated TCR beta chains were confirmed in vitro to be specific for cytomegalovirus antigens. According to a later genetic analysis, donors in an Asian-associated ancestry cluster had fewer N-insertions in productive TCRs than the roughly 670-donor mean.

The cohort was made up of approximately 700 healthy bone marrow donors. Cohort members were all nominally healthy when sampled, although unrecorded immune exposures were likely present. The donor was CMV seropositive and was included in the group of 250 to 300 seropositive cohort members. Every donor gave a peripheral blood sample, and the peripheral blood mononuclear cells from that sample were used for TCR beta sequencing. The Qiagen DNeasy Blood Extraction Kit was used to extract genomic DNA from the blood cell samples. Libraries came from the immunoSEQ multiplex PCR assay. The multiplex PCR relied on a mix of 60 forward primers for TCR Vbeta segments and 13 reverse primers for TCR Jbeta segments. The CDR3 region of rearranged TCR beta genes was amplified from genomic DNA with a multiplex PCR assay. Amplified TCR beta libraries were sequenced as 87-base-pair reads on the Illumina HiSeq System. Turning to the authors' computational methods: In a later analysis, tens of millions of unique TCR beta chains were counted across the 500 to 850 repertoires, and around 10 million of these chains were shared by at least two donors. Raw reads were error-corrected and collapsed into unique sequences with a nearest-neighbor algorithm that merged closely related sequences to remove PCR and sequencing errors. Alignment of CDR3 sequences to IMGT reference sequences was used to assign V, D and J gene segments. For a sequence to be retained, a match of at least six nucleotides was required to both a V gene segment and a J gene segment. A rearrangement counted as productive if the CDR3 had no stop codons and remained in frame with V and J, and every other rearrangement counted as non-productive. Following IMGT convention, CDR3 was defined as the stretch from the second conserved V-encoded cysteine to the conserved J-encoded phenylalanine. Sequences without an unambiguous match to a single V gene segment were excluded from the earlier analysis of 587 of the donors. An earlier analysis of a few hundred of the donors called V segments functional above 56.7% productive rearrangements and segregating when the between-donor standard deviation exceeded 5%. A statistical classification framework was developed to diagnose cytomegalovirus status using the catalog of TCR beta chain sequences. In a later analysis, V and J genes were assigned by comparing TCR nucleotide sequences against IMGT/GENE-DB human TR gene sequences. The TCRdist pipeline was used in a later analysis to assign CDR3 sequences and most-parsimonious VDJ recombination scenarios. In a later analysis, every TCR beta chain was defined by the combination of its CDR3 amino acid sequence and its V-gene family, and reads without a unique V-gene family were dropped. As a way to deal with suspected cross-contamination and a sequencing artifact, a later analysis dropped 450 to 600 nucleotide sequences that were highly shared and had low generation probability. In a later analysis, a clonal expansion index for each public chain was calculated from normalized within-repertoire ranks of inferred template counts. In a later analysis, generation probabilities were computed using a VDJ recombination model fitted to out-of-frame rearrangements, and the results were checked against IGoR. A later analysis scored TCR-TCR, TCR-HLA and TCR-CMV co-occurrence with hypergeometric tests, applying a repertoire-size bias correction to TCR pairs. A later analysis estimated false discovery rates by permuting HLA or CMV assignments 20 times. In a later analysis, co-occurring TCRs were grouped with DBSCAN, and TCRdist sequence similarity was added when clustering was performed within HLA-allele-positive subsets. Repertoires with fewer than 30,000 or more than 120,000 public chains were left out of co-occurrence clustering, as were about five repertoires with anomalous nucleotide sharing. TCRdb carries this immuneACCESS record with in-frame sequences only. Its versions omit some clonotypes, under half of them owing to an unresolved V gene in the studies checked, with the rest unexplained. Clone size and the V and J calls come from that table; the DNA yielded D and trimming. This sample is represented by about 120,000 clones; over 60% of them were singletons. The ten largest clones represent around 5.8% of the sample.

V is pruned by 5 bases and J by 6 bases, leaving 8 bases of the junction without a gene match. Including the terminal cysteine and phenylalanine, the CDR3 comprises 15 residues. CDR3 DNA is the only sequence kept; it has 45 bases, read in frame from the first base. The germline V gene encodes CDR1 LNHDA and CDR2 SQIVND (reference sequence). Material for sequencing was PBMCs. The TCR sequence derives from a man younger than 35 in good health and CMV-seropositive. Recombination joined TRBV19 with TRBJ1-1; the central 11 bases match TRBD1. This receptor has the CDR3 CASSAGQGVFAEAFF. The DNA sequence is TGTGCCAGTAGTGCGGGACAGGGGGTATTTGCTGAAGCTTTCTTT. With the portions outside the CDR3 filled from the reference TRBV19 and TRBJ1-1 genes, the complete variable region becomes DGGITQSPKYLFRKEGQNVTLSCEQNLNHDAMYWYRQDPGQGLRLIYYSQIVNDFQKGDIAEGYSVSREKKESFPLTVTSAQKNPTAFYLCASSAGQGVFAEAFFGQGTRLTVV.